This T cell receptor beta chain was profiled in a study of regulatory T cells in long-lasting Graves disease. At the level of the study: The criterion for persistent Graves' disease was over 5 years of antithyroid drugs with positive TSH receptor antibodies. Study-wide findings and caveats: Whereas about a thousand public clonotypes were shared by new patients, persistent patients shared more, at some 2,900.

Building of the TCR beta libraries involved iRepertoire HTBI primers and Arm-PCR of CDR3 regions. Authors' processing steps: Across samples, 62 TRBV and about 13 TRBJ segments were found. MiXCR was run by TCRdb on the multiplex PCR reads, yielding one entry per CDR3 protein. The V and J calls reflect TCRdb's pipeline rather than the authors' work. The sample has 400,000 to 500,000 distinct CDR3 sequences; about 21% are singletons. Germline CDR1 reads LNHNV; CDR2 reads YYDKDF (reference sequence). The ends lost 1 base at V and 3 bases at J; junction bases unmatched: 4. CDR3 length: 15 amino acids. This sample's time point: persistent/refractory GD, antithyroid drugs over 5 years with positive TRAb. Extracted PBMC RNA gave rise to the TCR library. This clonotype was seen repeatedly, ten times or more. Its specificity is unknown.

The receptor was isolated from a female donor with Graves disease. The sample consisted of peripheral blood mononuclear cells (PBMCs), taken when the disease was refractory, from a patient treated with antithyroid drugs. The chain combines TRBV15 with TRBJ2-5; 8 bases match TRBD1. The CDR3 loop reads CATSRGQGSKETQYF. CDR3 in DNA: TGTGCCACCAGCAGAGGACAGGGGTCAAAAGAGACCCAGTACTTC. Filled out from reference TRBV15 and TRBJ2-5, the complete variable domain reads DAMVIQNPRYQVTQFGKPVTLSCSQTLNHNVMYWYQQKSSQAPKLLFHYYDKDFNNEADTPDNFQSRRPNTSFCFLDIRSPGLGDTAMYLCATSRGQGSKETQYFGPGTRLLVL.